The 8 T cell receptor beta chains given below trace back to one sample, sequenced in a study of cytomegalovirus exposure and HLA in healthy donors (dated by TCRdb to 2016 to 2017). Libraries were built with the immunoSEQ multiplex PCR assay. For the multiplex PCR, a mixture combining 60 forward primers for TCR Vbeta segments and 13 reverse primers for TCR Jbeta segments was used. In TCRdb, the immuneACCESS table is reduced to in-frame sequences with V and J assigned. These tables do not hold every clone; where another copy was compared, an unresolved V gene accounts for under half, and the others remain unexplained. The sample records tens of thousands of clones, roughly 63% of which are singletons. The top ten constitute approximately 2.7% of the sample. Sequences were obtained from PBMCs. These receptors were collected from a man aged 45-65 years in good health and CMV-seronegative.

The chain uses TRBV28 and TRBJ1-2; D remains ambiguous. The CDR3 runs to 13 residues. V gave up 4 bases and J gave up 7 bases, with 13 bases separating them. Germline CDR1 MDHEN, CDR2 SYDVKM. This chain's CDR3 is CASSSGPAGGYTF. CDR3 bases: TGTGCCAGCAGTTCCGGACCGGCGGGTGGCTACACCTTC.

This clone was detected only a few times. This chain links TRBV5-6 with TRBJ2-2, with TRBD2 matching over 11 bases. V dropped 0 bases and J dropped 5; count of bases not matched to a gene: 6. Germline loops: CDR1 SGHDT, CDR2 YYEEEE. The CDR3 spans 17 residues. CDR3 nucleotides: TGTGCCAGCAGCTTGGAACTAGCGGGAGTCGGGACCGGGGAGCTGTTTTTT. It codes for CASSLELAGVGTGELFF.

This sequence joins TRBV6-5 and TRBJ1-2; 7 bases match TRBD1. This CDR3 spans 12 amino acids. The germline CDR1 and CDR2 sequences are MNHEY and SVGAGI. V lost 6 bases and J lost 6; bases outside the gene matches: 4. The CDR3 bases are TGTGCCAGCAGCTACAGGGGTGATGGCTACACCTTC. This sequence encodes CASSYRGDGYTF.

DNA for the CDR3: TGCGCCAGCAGCATCGATCCTGCAGGGACCTACAATGAGCAGTTCTTC. Its protein is CASSIDPAGTYNEQFF. This chain joins TRBV5-1 and TRBJ2-1; tentatively, D is TRBD1 (5 bases). CDR1 and CDR2 from the germline V gene are SGHRS and YFSETQ. The V end lost 4 bases, the J end lost 2 bases, and 16 bases lay between the germline ends. The CDR3 loop spans 16 amino acids.

This chain joins TRBV6-6 and TRBJ2-7; perhaps TRBD2 as D (6 bases). This CDR3 has 13 residues. The V end was cut by 4 bases, the J end by 3 bases, with 10 bases between. Germline CDR1 and CDR2: MNHNY and SVGAGI (reference sequence). CDR3 coding DNA: TGTGCCAGCAGTTGGGGGGAGCACTACGAGCAGTACGTC. The encoded protein is CASSWGEHYEQYV.

In its sample, this clone was seen a few times. CDR3 protein: CASSQGFTGELFF. The CDR3 bases are TGCGCCAGCAGCCAGGGCTTTACCGGGGAGCTGTTTTTT. The J gene is TRBJ2-2, the V gene TRBV4-1; D call uncertain. The V gene's germline CDR1 is MGHRA and CDR2 YSYEKL. CDR3 size: 13 residues. Trimming shortened V by 3 bases and J by 5 bases, and 7 bases separated the two germline ends.

The genes are TRBV5-1 and TRBJ1-2; weak D call: TRBD1 (6 bases). The CDR3 spans 14 residues. Germline V lookup: CDR1 SGHRS, CDR2 YFSETQ. Deletions cut 0 bases from V and 6 bases from J, with 12 bases between. The DNA for the CDR3 is TGCGCCAGCAGCTTGGGGGCGGGGGCCAATGGCTACACCTTC. It codes for CASSLGAGANGYTF.

This clone occurred a few times. V usage is TRBV19 and J usage is TRBJ1-2; 10 bases align to TRBD1. V was pared by 7 bases and J by 4 bases, with 6 bases of the junction left unmatched. The length of the CDR3 is 14 residues. CDR1 is LNHDA, CDR2 SQIVND, per germline (reference sequence). The CDR3 DNA reads as TGTGCCAGTACCCTGGGACAGGGGACCTATGGCTACACCTTC. Translating gives CASTLGQGTYGYTF.